The TCR beta chain under discussion was sequenced for a study of neurological immune-mediated disorders. 2 million unsorted PBMCs were stored in RNAlater at -80 °C before RNA extraction. 5'RACE with 10-nucleotide random UMIs generated the cDNA. One entry per CDR3 protein, called by TCRdb with MiXCR from the 5' RACE reads. The sample lists some 25,000 distinct CDR3 sequences, over 5% occurring once. This clonotype was recorded at least ten times. What it binds is unknown. V was shortened by 2 bases and J by 4 bases, with 13 bases between the two germline ends. The CDR3 runs 14 residues. Germline CDR1 reads SGHRS; CDR2 reads YFSETQ. Overall study findings and caveats: Levels of TCR clonal expansion peaked in HTLV-1-associated myelopathy and reached their lowest in multiple sclerosis, under those of healthy controls. Private repertoires in all groups were suggested, as expanded clones shared no CDR3 amino acid sequences across subjects.

The chain recombines TRBV5-1 with TRBJ2-7, with D tentatively TRBD1 (6 bases). The sample was PBMCs. The clonotype was recovered from a woman between 40 and 55 years old in good health. The CDR3 DNA reads as TGCGCCAGCAGCTTCCGAACAGGGTCTTACGAGCAGTACTTC. Protein: CASSFRTGSYEQYF.